One and the same sample provided the 17 T cell receptor beta chains below, sequenced in a study of a mutant IDH1 vaccine in newly diagnosed glioma. Sequencing was performed with immunoSEQ multiplex PCR; in TCRdb, only in-frame clones are kept and a portion is missing. The sample yields about 58,000 clones, roughly 80% seen once. These receptors' targets are unknown. The time point was: week 35, safety follow-up. Each dose of the vaccine consisted of 300 ug of mutant IDH1 20-mer peptide, with topical imiquimod. The specimen was PBMCs, collected from a glioma patient whose treatment included an IDH1 peptide vaccine. These receptors came from a man aged 40-55 years with glioma.

This rearrangement joins TRBV5-4 to TRBJ2-1; 7 bases fit TRBD2. CDR1 and CDR2 from the germline V gene are SGHNT and YYREEE (reference sequence). CDR3 length equals 16 residues. Germline trimming cut 2 bases from V and 6 bases from J; bases unmatched to any gene: 11. The chain's CDR3 is CASSLLPGGTGNEQFF. The CDR3 nucleotides read TGTGCCAGCAGCTTACTTCCGGGGGGAACGGGCAATGAGCAGTTCTTC. The full variable domain, in which reference TRBV5-4 and TRBJ2-1 provide the parts outside the CDR3, is ETGVTQSPTHLIKTRGQQVTLRCSSQSGHNTVSWYQQALGQGPQFIFQYYREEENGRGNFPPRFSGLQFPNYSSELNVNALELDDSALYLCASSLLPGGTGNEQFFGPGTRLTVL.

With regard to this clone: This CDR3 is also generated by other DNA sequences in the sample. The V and J genes are TRBV30 and TRBJ2-1, with TRBD2 identical over 13 bases. The junction had 6 bases not matched to a gene; V was cut back by 0 bases and J by 10 bases. This CDR3 is built from 15 residues. Germline loops: CDR1 GTSNPN, CDR2 SVGIG (reference sequence). CDR3 in DNA: TGTGCCTGGAGTGTTACTAGCGGGGGGGCCAAGGAGCAGTTCTTC. Amino acid sequence: CAWSVTSGGAKEQFF.

V and J are TRBV7-6 and TRBJ2-3; the D gene is possibly TRBD1 (7 bases). Germline lookup yields CDR1 SGHVS and CDR2 FNYEAQ. V dropped 4 bases and J dropped 3 bases, with 14 bases sitting between them. CDR3 length: 15 amino acids. CDR3 coding DNA: TGTGCCAGCAGCTCCCGGCCAGGGGGGACAGATACGCAGTATTTT. It specifies CASSSRPGGTDTQYF.

This chain uses TRBV19 with TRBJ2-1; maybe TRBD1 (5 bases). Trimming removed 1 base at V and 5 bases at J, with 9 bases between. The CDR3 is made up of 14 amino acids. Germline V lookup: CDR1 LNHDA, CDR2 SQIVND (reference sequence). The DNA of the CDR3 is TGTGCCAGTAGTATAGTCCAGGGCAACAATGAGCAGTTCTTC. Translated: CASSIVQGNNEQFF.

This clone was found a few times. The chain employs TRBV10-3 and TRBJ1-1, with TRBD1 identical over 11 bases. V trimming: 5 bases; J trimming: 4 bases; junction bases outside the gene matches: 3. This CDR3 contains 14 residues. Germline-derived CDR1 and CDR2 are ENHRY and SYGVKD. This CDR3 reads CAISYGTGGTEAFF. CDR3 sequence (DNA): TGTGCCATCAGTTACGGGACAGGGGGCACTGAAGCTTTCTTT.

This rearrangement joins TRBV19 to TRBJ1-6, with a weak D call TRBD1 (6 bases). Germline V gene lookup returns CDR1 LNHDA and CDR2 SQIVND (reference sequence). Trimming left V 3 bases short and J 2 bases short, with 14 bases between. The CDR3 is 17 amino acids. CDR3 sequence (DNA): TGTGCCAGTAGTATCTTCCAGGGGATGACCTATAATTCACCCCTCCACTTT. This gives the protein CASSIFQGMTYNSPLHF.

V usage is TRBV11-2 and J usage is TRBJ2-7; D is undetermined. Trimming shortened V by 0 bases and J by 3 bases, and 3 bases separated the two germline ends. The germline V gene has CDR1 SGHAT and CDR2 FQNNGV. The CDR3 is 12 residues long. CDR3 sequence (DNA): TGTGCCAGCAGCTTAGATCGCTACGAGCAGTACTTC. This translates into CASSLDRYEQYF.

This clone was seen a handful of times. The chain carries TRBV21-1 and TRBJ1-5. TRBV21-1 is a pseudogene locus. The CDR3 totals 16 residues. CDR3 DNA sequence: TGTGCCAGCAGCAACGATTCACCCTATAGCAATCAGCCCCAGCATTTT. Translating gives CASSNDSPYSNQPQHF.

The chain has TRBV10-3 and TRBJ1-2, with a tentative D call TRBD1 (5 bases). Trimming stripped 2 bases from V and 4 bases from J, with 8 bases between. The CDR3 runs 13 residues. The germline CDR1 and CDR2 sequences are ENHRY and SYGVKD. The CDR3 reads CAISEGQGYGYTF. Here the CDR3 DNA reads TGTGCCATCAGTGAGGGGCAGGGCTATGGCTACACCTTC.

This rearrangement joins TRBV29-1 to TRBJ1-4; TRBD1 aligns across 8 bases. The CDR3 covers 12 residues. J gave up 7 bases and V 7 bases, and 5 bases lay outside the gene matches. Germline V gene sequence: CDR1 SQVTM, CDR2 ANQGSEA. Here the CDR3 reads CSASTGGEKLFF. DNA of the CDR3: TGCAGCGCTAGCACAGGGGGTGAAAAACTGTTTTTT.

This chain connects TRBV30 to TRBJ1-6; perhaps TRBD1 as D (5 bases). Trimming stripped 0 bases from V and 8 bases from J, with 14 bases between. CDR3 length: 15 amino acids. Germline assignment: CDR1 GTSNPN and CDR2 SVGIG (reference sequence). As DNA, the CDR3 is TGTGCCTGGAGTGTAAATCCCGGGGGGTATTCACCCCTCCACTTT. Residues: CAWSVNPGGYSPLHF.

The rearrangement joins TRBV2 to TRBJ1-5; D perhaps matches TRBD1 (6 bases). V was cut by 5 bases and J by 2 bases, with 10 bases left in between. CDR3 size: 14 residues. Per germline, CDR1 SNHLY and CDR2 FYNNEI. CDR3 in amino acids: CASSKGGGNQPQHF. The CDR3, as DNA: TGTGCCAGCAGTAAGGGGGGGGGCAATCAGCCCCAGCATTTT. The entire variable domain, with the rest obtained from reference TRBV2 and TRBJ1-5, is as follows: EPEVTQTPSHQVTQMGQEVILRCVPISNHLYFYWYRQILGQKVEFLVSFYNNEISEKSEIFDDQFSVERPDGSNFTLKIRSTKLEDSAMYFCASSKGGGNQPQHFGDGTRLSIL.

A single count supports this clone. The genes are TRBV25-1 and TRBJ1-4; D unresolved. CDR1 and CDR2 (germline): MGHDK, SYGVNS. CDR3 length: 12 residues. Deletions cut 1 base from V and 8 bases from J, with 5 bases between. CDR3 region: CASSELNEKLFF. The CDR3 DNA follows: TGTGCCAGCAGTGAATTAAACGAAAAACTGTTTTTT.

The chain carries TRBV7-2 and TRBJ1-1, with D perhaps TRBD1 (6 bases). The CDR3 spans 13 residues. Germline V gives CDR1 SGHTA, CDR2 FQGNSA. V lost 8 bases and J 1 base, leaving 11 bases between the germline ends. CDR3 protein: CASSGQTNTEAFF. The CDR3 bases are TGTGCCAGCTCCGGACAGACGAACACTGAAGCTTTCTTT. The full variable domain, its missing parts supplied by reference TRBV7-2 and TRBJ1-1, is GAGVSQSPSNKVTEKGKDVELRCDPISGHTALYWYRQSLGQGLEFLIYFQGNSAPDKSGLPSDRFSAERTGGSVSTLTIQRTQQEDSAVYLCASSGQTNTEAFFGQGTRLTVV.

CDR3 DNA sequence: TGTGCCAGTAGTATTGAGGGTAAGGGCAATCAGCCCCAGCATTTT. It yields the protein CASSIEGKGNQPQHF. The chain couples TRBV19 to TRBJ1-5; no reliable D call. V was cut by 3 bases and J by 2 bases, with 11 bases left in between. The germline V gene encodes CDR1 LNHDA and CDR2 SQIVND (reference sequence). There are 15 residues in the CDR3. Full variable domain (missing parts from reference TRBV19 and TRBJ1-5): DGGITQSPKYLFRKEGQNVTLSCEQNLNHDAMYWYRQDPGQGLRLIYYSQIVNDFQKGDIAEGYSVSREKKESFPLTVTSAQKNPTAFYLCASSIEGKGNQPQHFGDGTRLSIL.

This rearrangement joins TRBV7-2 to TRBJ2-5; D remains unclear. The germline V gene has CDR1 SGHTA and CDR2 FQGNSA. Trimming left V 4 bases short and J 5 bases short, with 11 bases between. This CDR3 has 13 amino acids. CDR3 coding DNA: TGTGCCAGCAGCTCAACTCCGCTCGAGACCCAGTACTTC. It codes for CASSSTPLETQYF.

The chain joins TRBV7-2 to TRBJ2-5, with D uncertain. The CDR3 covers 15 residues. The V end lost 0 bases, the J end lost 3 bases, and 11 bases lay between the germline ends. Germline CDR1 reads SGHTA; CDR2 reads FQGNSA. CDR3 residues: CASSLASSWEETQYF. The DNA of the CDR3 is TGTGCCAGCAGCTTAGCGTCGAGTTGGGAAGAGACCCAGTACTTC.